These 8 T cell receptor beta chains share one sample of origin, sequenced in a study of regulatory T cells in long-lasting Graves disease. Arm-PCR with iRepertoire HTBI primers amplified the CDR3 regions for these TCR beta libraries. TCRdb redid the calling of the multiplex PCR reads with MiXCR, one entry per CDR3 protein. This table holds approximately 360,000 distinct CDR3 sequences, 12% found once. Time point reported: newly diagnosed GD, antithyroid drugs for less than 3 months. Following extraction of RNA from PBMCs, that RNA was used to make the TCR library. These data were also reused for a study on T cells in Graves' hyperthyroidism and ophthalmopathy.

This sample comprised peripheral blood mononuclear cells (PBMCs), obtained at new diagnosis, from a patient treated with antithyroid drugs. Source of these receptors: a woman aged 18-29 years with Graves disease.

CDR3 region: CSVRTSGSYDEQFF. The CDR3 DNA sequence: TGCAGCGTCAGGACTAGCGGGAGTTACGATGAGCAGTTCTTC. The chain carries TRBV29-1 and TRBJ2-1; 13 nucleotides agree with TRBD2. CDR1 SQVTM and CDR2 ANQGSEA come from the germline V gene. Trimming cost V 6 bases and J 8 bases; bases outside gene matches: 7. The CDR3 is 14 amino acids.

The rearrangement joins TRBV4-1 to TRBJ1-2, with 10 bases identical to TRBD1. Germline CDR1 and CDR2: MGHRA and YSYEKL. The trim removed 4 bases at V and 4 bases at J, leaving 3 bases unmatched. The CDR3 is 14 amino acids. The CDR3, as DNA: TGCGCCAGCAGCCCCGGGACAGGGGCCTATGGCTACACCTTC. Its translation is CASSPGTGAYGYTF.

This clonotype was observed many times. This chain uses TRBV20-1 with TRBJ2-1, with 8 positions matching TRBD2. With V trimmed by 5 bases and J by 0 bases, 9 bases remained unmatched. The CDR3 runs 16 residues. The germline V gene has CDR1 DFQATT and CDR2 SNEGSKA (reference sequence). CDR3 sequence reads: CSAHTSGAISYNEQFF. In nucleotides, the CDR3 is TGCAGTGCTCACACTAGCGGCGCTATCTCCTACAATGAGCAGTTCTTC.

V is TRBV3-1 and J is TRBJ2-2; no reliable D call. This CDR3 has 14 residues. The V and J ends lost 4 bases and 7 bases respectively, with 13 bases between them. Looked up from germline, CDR1 is LGHDT and CDR2 is YNNKEL (reference sequence). The CDR3 region has the DNA TGTGCCAGCAGCCCACTCGGGTTCGGCGGGGAGCTGTTTTTT. Translation gives CASSPLGFGGELFF.

The chain has TRBV28 and TRBJ2-1, with 8 nucleotides matching TRBD2. CDR1 and CDR2 (germline): MDHEN, SYDVKM. With V trimmed by 2 bases and J by 8 bases, 8 bases remained unmatched. CDR3 length equals 15 residues. The CDR3 loop reads CASSLTSGPRYEQFF. The CDR3 DNA reads as TGTGCCAGCAGTTTAACTAGCGGCCCACGGTATGAGCAGTTCTTC.

On this clonotype: Possible read error: a much larger clone is one base away. The V call is TRBV20-1, the J call TRBJ1-6; the match to TRBD1 covers 7 bases. CDR1 and CDR2 (germline): DFQATT, SNEGSKA (reference sequence). The V gene end was trimmed by 5 bases and the J gene end by 6 bases; junction bases not matched to a gene: 13. The length of the CDR3 is 16 residues. CDR3 sequence (DNA): TGCAGTGCTGGAGTCTCGCCCGGGACAGTTAATTCACCCCTCCACTTT. This sequence encodes CSAGVSPGTVNSPLHF.

On this clonotype itself: Just one base apart from a much larger clone, this may be a read error. The chain links TRBV19 to TRBJ1-1; weak D call: TRBD1 (5 bases). Germline loops: CDR1 LNHDA, CDR2 SQIVND (reference sequence). V was cut by 9 bases and J by 1 base, with 18 bases left in between. The CDR3 contains 15 residues. This CDR3 reads CASRHEGATNTEAFF. The CDR3, as DNA: TGTGCCAGCCGGCACGAAGGGGCAACGAACACTGAAGCTTTCTTT.

The sample holds many counts of this clonotype. CDR3 sequence: CASSETGDTQYF. DNA for the CDR3: TGTGCCAGCAGTGAAACGGGGGATACGCAGTATTTT. The chain has TRBV2 and TRBJ2-3, with a weak D call TRBD2 (5 bases). Germline lookup yields CDR1 SNHLY and CDR2 FYNNEI. Trimming left V 2 bases short and J 6 bases short, with 6 bases between. The CDR3 contains 12 residues.